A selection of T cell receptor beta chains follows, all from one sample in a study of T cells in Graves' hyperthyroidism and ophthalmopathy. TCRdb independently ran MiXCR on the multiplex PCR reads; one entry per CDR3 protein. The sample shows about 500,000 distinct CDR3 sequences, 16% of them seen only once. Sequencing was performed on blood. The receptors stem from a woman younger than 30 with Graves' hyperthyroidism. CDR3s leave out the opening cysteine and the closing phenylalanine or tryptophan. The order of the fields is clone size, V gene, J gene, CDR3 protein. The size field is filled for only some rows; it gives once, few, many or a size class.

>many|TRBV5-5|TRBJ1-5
ASSLSPGAKQPQH
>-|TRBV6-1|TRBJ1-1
ASTVTGGNTEAF
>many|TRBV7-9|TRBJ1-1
ASSLGGQTPLPAF
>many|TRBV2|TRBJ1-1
ASSGQSGRTEAF
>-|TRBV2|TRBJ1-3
ASTAPSSGNTIY
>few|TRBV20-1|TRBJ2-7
SARDFLERGSSYEQY
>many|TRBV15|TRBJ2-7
ATSRVPGLTSYEQY
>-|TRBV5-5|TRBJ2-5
ASSRLAGGLQETQY
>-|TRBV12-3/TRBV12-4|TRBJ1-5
ASSPMGFNQPQH
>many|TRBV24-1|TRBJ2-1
ATQTSGRSRNEQF
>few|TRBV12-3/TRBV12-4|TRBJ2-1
ASSWAAKANEQF
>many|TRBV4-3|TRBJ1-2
ASSLAPADRVDYGYT
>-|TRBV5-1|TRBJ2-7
ASSLDKTSDPYEQY
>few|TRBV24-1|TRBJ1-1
ATSDLTTGANTEAF
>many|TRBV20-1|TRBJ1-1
SATLDGRGVF
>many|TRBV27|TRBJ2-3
ASTIRGAKTDTQY
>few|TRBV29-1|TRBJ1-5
SVDLGPNQPQH
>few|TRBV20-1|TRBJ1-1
SVSLGDSFTEAF
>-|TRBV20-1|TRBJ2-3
SAKMTSGTPSSTDTQY
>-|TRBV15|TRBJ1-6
ATSRDESSYNSPLH
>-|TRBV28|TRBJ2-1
ASSLGASGDYNEQF
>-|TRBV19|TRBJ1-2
ASSWTRTNYGYT
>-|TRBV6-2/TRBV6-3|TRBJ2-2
ASRTGGFSGELF
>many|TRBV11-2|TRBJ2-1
ASSRVAGAYNEQF
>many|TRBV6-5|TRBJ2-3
ASSYITGTDTQY
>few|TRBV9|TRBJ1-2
ASGGSGSNYGYT
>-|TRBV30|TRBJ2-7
AWSGGPAYEQY
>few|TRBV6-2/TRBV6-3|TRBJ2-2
ASSVVTLYTGELF
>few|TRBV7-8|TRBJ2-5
ASSSSEVLETQY
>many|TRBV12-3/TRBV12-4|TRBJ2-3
ASSLGTSGNKDTQY
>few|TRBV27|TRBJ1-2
ASSPTRDSPGYT
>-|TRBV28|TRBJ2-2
ASSSTGMITGELF
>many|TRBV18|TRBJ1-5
ASSTTGQPQH
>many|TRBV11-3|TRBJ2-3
ASSKLAGTTDTQY
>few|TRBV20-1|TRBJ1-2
SAREAVQAGYT
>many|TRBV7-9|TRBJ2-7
ASSLVGAPLSYEQY
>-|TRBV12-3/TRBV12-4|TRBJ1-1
ASSLVTQTEAF
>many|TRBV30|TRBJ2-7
AWSRSGLAGAYEQY
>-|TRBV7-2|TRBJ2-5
ASSLVLAGGLETQY
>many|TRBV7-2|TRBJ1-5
ASSGRGLSNQPQH
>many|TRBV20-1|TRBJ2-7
SARDVGGIPREQY
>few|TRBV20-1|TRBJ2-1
SATLAGGSYNEQF
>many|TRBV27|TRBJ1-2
ASSPGQGSGLFYGYT
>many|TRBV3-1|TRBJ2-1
ASSPGTRTEQF
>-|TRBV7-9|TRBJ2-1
ASRMNRGRTAENEQF
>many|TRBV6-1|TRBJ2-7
ASSTLAGGAYEQY
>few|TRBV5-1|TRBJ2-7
ASSSGLAGGAYEQY
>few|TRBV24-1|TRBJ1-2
ATSDFSGYGYT
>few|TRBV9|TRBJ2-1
ASSVVPGQNYNEQF
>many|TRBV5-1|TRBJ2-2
ASSLRDKNTGELF
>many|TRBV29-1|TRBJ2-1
SVGRYNEQF
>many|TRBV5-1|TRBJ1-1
ASKLWEANTEAF